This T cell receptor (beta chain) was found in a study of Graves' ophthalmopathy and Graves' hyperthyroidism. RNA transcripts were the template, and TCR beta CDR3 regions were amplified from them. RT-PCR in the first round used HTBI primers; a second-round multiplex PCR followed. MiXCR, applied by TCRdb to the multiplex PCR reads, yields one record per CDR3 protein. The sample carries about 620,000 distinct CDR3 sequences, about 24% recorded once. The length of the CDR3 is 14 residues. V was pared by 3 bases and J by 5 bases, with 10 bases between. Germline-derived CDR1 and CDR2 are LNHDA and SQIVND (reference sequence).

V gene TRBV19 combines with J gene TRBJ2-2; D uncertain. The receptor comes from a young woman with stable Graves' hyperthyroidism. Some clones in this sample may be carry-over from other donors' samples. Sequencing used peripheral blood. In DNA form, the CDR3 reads TGTGCCAGTAGTATTAGAGGATCGACCGGGGAGCTGTTTTTT. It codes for CASSIRGSTGELFF.